These 7 T cell receptor beta chains originate from one sample sequenced in a study of OX40 agonist ivuxolimab in advanced cancers. The method was immunoSEQ multiplex PCR; TCRdb's version includes in-frame clones alone and lacks a portion of them. The sample contains under 90,000 clones, roughly 80% of which appear only once. The sample was CD4+ or CD8+ T cells sorted from blood, taken in a trial of the OX40 agonist ivuxolimab. The receptors were sampled from an adult with an advanced solid tumor such as melanoma, head and neck, liver or kidney cancer.

The V gene is TRBV19, the J gene TRBJ1-4; 9 bases map to TRBD1. CDR1 is LNHDA and CDR2 is SQIVND in the germline V gene (reference sequence). V shed 3 bases and J 0 bases; nucleotides not matched to a gene: 5. The CDR3 length is 17 residues. DNA for the CDR3: TGTGCCAGTAGTATCTCGGACAGGGGTGCAACTAATGAAAAACTGTTTTTT. This gives the protein CASSISDRGATNEKLFF. Drawing the rest from reference TRBV19 and TRBJ1-4, the complete variable domain is DGGITQSPKYLFRKEGQNVTLSCEQNLNHDAMYWYRQDPGQGLRLIYYSQIVNDFQKGDIAEGYSVSREKKESFPLTVTSAQKNPTAFYLCASSISDRGATNEKLFFGSGTQLSVL.

V is TRBV19 and J is TRBJ2-7; 7 bases align to TRBD1. This CDR3 comprises 15 residues. Trimming removed 4 bases from V and 3 bases from J; junction bases left unmatched: 9. Germline V gene lookup returns CDR1 LNHDA and CDR2 SQIVND (reference sequence). This CDR3 reads CASSTTGVTLYEQYF. The CDR3 nucleotides are TGTGCCAGTAGTACTACAGGGGTGACCCTCTACGAGCAGTACTTC.

The count of this clone is one. V is TRBV12-5 and J is TRBJ2-3; 12 bases align to TRBD2. Germline CDR1 reads LGHNT; CDR2 reads FRNRAP. V shed 0 bases, J shed 2 bases, and the junction held 6 bases outside the gene matches. This CDR3 region has 18 residues. CDR3 DNA sequence: TGTGCTAGTGGTTTGGTACTCTGGACTAGCGGGGCCACAGATACGCAGTATTTT. Translating gives CASGLVLWTSGATDTQYF.

The chain employs TRBV7-8 and TRBJ2-5; D uncertain. Germline V gives CDR1 SGHVS, CDR2 FQNEAQ. The ends were cut back, 4 bases at V and 3 bases at J, with 3 bases in the middle. This CDR3 is built from 11 residues. The CDR3 DNA follows: TGTGCCAGCAGCTCGGAAGAGACCCAGTACTTC. Its translation is CASSSEETQYF.

The chain links TRBV11-2 to TRBJ2-5; D gene ambiguous. V was shortened by 0 bases and J by 7 bases, with 6 bases between the two germline ends. This CDR3 region has 12 residues. Germline CDR1 and CDR2: SGHAT and FQNNGV. Here the CDR3 DNA reads TGTGCCAGCAGCTTAGACCGAGGGACCCAGTACTTC. Translating it yields CASSLDRGTQYF.

J is TRBJ1-4 and V is TRBV27; D is unresolved. This CDR3 is 17 amino acids long. Germline assignment: CDR1 MNHEY and CDR2 SMNVEV (reference sequence). Trimming took off 5 bases at V and 0 bases at J, with 16 bases between the two ends. CDR3 bases: TGTGCCAGCAGTCCCTCCCCCCAGAGGACAACTAATGAAAAACTGTTTTTT. Its protein is CASSPSPQRTTNEKLFF.

The chain joins TRBV27 to TRBJ2-2; TRBD1 or TRBD2 may be the D gene (5 bases each). The CDR3 sequence is 15 residues long. Trimming removed 7 bases from V and 1 base from J, with 13 bases in between. Germline lookup yields CDR1 MNHEY and CDR2 SMNVEV (reference sequence). CDR3 protein: CASKTGQGNTGELFF. In nucleotides, the CDR3 is TGTGCCAGCAAAACGGGGCAGGGGAACACCGGGGAGCTGTTTTTT.